Presented here are 25 T cell receptor beta chains from one specimen sequenced in a study of regulatory T cells in long-lasting Graves disease. CDR3-region Arm-PCR and iRepertoire HTBI primers produced the TCR beta libraries. MiXCR was run by TCRdb on the multiplex PCR reads, yielding one entry per CDR3 protein. The repertoire has 550,000 to 700,000 distinct CDR3 sequences, roughly a sixth of them found once; the top ten carry around 12%. Documented time point: newly diagnosed GD, antithyroid drugs for less than 3 months. Extracted PBMC RNA gave rise to the TCR library. In addition, the sample was reused for a study of T cells in Graves' hyperthyroidism and ophthalmopathy.

This specimen was peripheral blood mononuclear cells (PBMCs), taken at new diagnosis, from a patient treated with antithyroid drugs. These receptors were obtained from a man younger than 30 with Graves disease.

Concerning this clonotype itself: Germline and junction disagree at one end, which may indicate a read error. The V call is TRBV5-1, the J call TRBJ2-1; 8 bases map to TRBD1. Germline CDR1 SGHRS, CDR2 YFSETQ. The CDR3 runs to 15 residues. As DNA, the CDR3 is TGTGCCAGCAGCTTGTTGGGACAGGTCCTCAATGAGCAGTTCTTC. Translation: CASSLLGQVLNEQFF. Drawing the rest from reference TRBV5-1 and TRBJ2-1, the complete variable domain is KAGVTQTPRYLIKTRGQQVTLSCSPISGHRSVSWYQQTPGQGLQFLFEYFSETQRNKGNFPGRFSGRQFSNSRSEMNVSTLELGDSALYLCASSLLGQVLNEQFFGPGTRLTVL.

This clonotype was counted many times. V gene TRBV28 combines with J gene TRBJ2-1; tentative D call: TRBD2 (6 bases). Germline V gives CDR1 MDHEN, CDR2 SYDVKM. The CDR3 has 15 residues. V was trimmed by 10 bases and J by 3 bases, leaving 19 bases between them. CDR3 in amino acids: CATAPINSGYNEQFF. Written as DNA, the CDR3 is TGTGCCACCGCGCCGATTAATAGCGGCTACAATGAGCAGTTCTTC.

This clonotype was seen a handful of times. This chain joins TRBV9 and TRBJ2-3; D not certain. This CDR3 comprises 14 residues. Looked up from germline, CDR1 is SGDLS and CDR2 is YYNGEE. Trimming left V 0 bases short and J 5 bases short, with 10 bases between. Here the CDR3 DNA reads TGTGCCAGCAGCGTAGTGAGCTCGGTAGATACGCAGTATTTT. Translated: CASSVVSSVDTQYF.

The V gene is TRBV19, the J gene TRBJ2-2, with no clear D. Trimming removed 5 bases from V and 6 bases from J, with 13 bases in between. Per germline, CDR1 LNHDA and CDR2 SQIVND (reference sequence). The CDR3 length is 14 residues. The CDR3 reads CASSPSLRAGELFF. For the CDR3, the DNA is TGTGCCAGTAGTCCTTCATTAAGGGCCGGGGAGCTGTTTTTT.

This clonotype has a handful of counts. The J gene is TRBJ2-1, the V gene TRBV10-1; TRBD2 agrees at 10 bases. V was pared by 6 bases and J by 6 bases, with 8 bases of the junction left unmatched. Germline V gene lookup returns CDR1 WNHNN and CDR2 SYGVQD (reference sequence). The CDR3 runs to 15 residues. The CDR3 reads CASSDTASGSNEQFF. The DNA for the CDR3 is TGCGCCAGCAGCGACACTGCTAGCGGGAGCAATGAGCAGTTCTTC.

This clonotype was recorded at least ten times. The chain carries TRBV7-3 and TRBJ2-2; the D is unclear. Looked up from germline, CDR1 is SGHTA and CDR2 is FQGTGA. This CDR3 comprises 13 residues. Trimming removed 2 bases from V and 2 bases from J, with 3 bases in between. The DNA for the CDR3 is TGTGCCAGCAGCTTAGACAACACCGGGGAGCTGTTTTTT. This gives the protein CASSLDNTGELFF.

This clonotype was picked up many times. The genes are TRBV28 and TRBJ2-7, with 12 bases aligning to TRBD2. The CDR3 runs 19 residues. The V gene's germline CDR1 is MDHEN and CDR2 SYDVKM. V lost 1 base, J lost 2 bases, and 12 bases stayed unmatched. The CDR3 reads CASSLSGLGTSGFTYEQYF. The CDR3 nucleotides read TGTGCCAGCAGTTTATCGGGGTTGGGGACTAGCGGGTTTACCTACGAGCAGTACTTC.

On this clonotype itself: A much larger clonotype is one base distant, so this may be a read error. V and J are TRBV30 and TRBJ2-2, with a tentative D call TRBD2 (5 bases). Trimming took off 1 base at V and 7 bases at J, with 13 bases between the two ends. Germline loops: CDR1 GTSNPN, CDR2 SVGIG (reference sequence). The CDR3 has 14 amino acids. The DNA for the CDR3 is TGTGCCTGGAGTGACCACGGAGGATACGGGGAGCTGTTTTTT. It encodes CAWSDHGGYGELFF.

Regarding this clonotype: With a much larger clone just one base away, this may be a read error. This sequence joins TRBV20-1 and TRBJ2-7, with TRBD1 as a possible D gene (6 bases). This CDR3 contains 14 residues. CDR1 is DFQATT, CDR2 SNEGSKA, per germline (reference sequence). CDR3 amino acids: CSAREGQRTYEQNF. The DNA of the CDR3 is TGCAGTGCTAGAGAAGGACAGAGAACCTACGAGCAGAACTTC.

J is TRBJ1-6 and V is TRBV27, with TRBD1 matching 7 bases. CDR1 and CDR2 from the germline V gene are MNHEY and SMNVEV (reference sequence). The CDR3 runs 15 residues. After removal of 5 bases from V and 7 bases from J, the junction contained 8 bases not matched to a gene. The CDR3 DNA reads as TGTGCCAGCAGTCAAGGGAGGGGGCTAAATTCACCCCTCCACTTT. Residues: CASSQGRGLNSPLHF.

This clonotype was counted only a few times. The chain is built from TRBV20-1 and TRBJ2-7, with 8 bases lining up with TRBD2. J was trimmed by 2 bases and V by 0 bases; bases with no gene match: 6. The CDR3 runs 15 residues. Looked up from germline, CDR1 is DFQATT and CDR2 is SNEGSKA (reference sequence). CDR3 region: CSARDWSGRPYEQYF. The CDR3 coding sequence is TGCAGTGCTAGAGATTGGAGCGGGAGACCCTACGAGCAGTACTTC.

The rearrangement joins TRBV5-1 to TRBJ2-7; 7 bases map to TRBD2. Germline CDR1 reads SGHRS; CDR2 reads YFSETQ. CDR3 length equals 18 residues. J was trimmed by 4 bases and V by 4 bases; bases with no gene match: 20. The CDR3 DNA reads TGCGCCAGCAGCCTTGGGTACTCTCTAAGGGAGGGGATTTACGAGCAGTACTTC. Protein product: CASSLGYSLREGIYEQYF. Complete variable domain (other parts from reference TRBV5-1 and TRBJ2-7): KAGVTQTPRYLIKTRGQQVTLSCSPISGHRSVSWYQQTPGQGLQFLFEYFSETQRNKGNFPGRFSGRQFSNSRSEMNVSTLELGDSALYLCASSLGYSLREGIYEQYFGPGTRLTVT.

V and J are TRBV10-2 and TRBJ2-1, with 7 nucleotides matching TRBD1. J gave up 6 bases and V 7 bases, and 15 bases lay outside the gene matches. Germline V gene sequence: CDR1 WSHSY, CDR2 SAAADI. The CDR3 consists of 16 residues. CDR3 residues: CASIEPDRSRGNEQFF. CDR3 DNA: TGCGCCAGCATCGAACCGGACAGGTCCAGGGGCAATGAGCAGTTCTTC.

The chain is built from TRBV9 and TRBJ2-5; TRBD2 aligns across 8 bases. J lost 3 bases, V lost 0 bases, and 4 bases had no gene match. Per germline, CDR1 SGDLS and CDR2 YYNGEE. The CDR3 loop spans 15 amino acids. The CDR3 DNA is TGTGCCAGCAGCGTAGTGCAGCGGGAGAAAGAGACCCAGTACTTC. Translation gives CASSVVQREKETQYF.

This clonotype has just a few counts. The chain recombines TRBV6-1 with TRBJ2-7; D remains unclear. V lost 6 bases, J lost 6 bases, and 6 bases lay in between. The V gene's germline CDR1 is MNHNS and CDR2 SASEGT. CDR3 length: 10 amino acids. The CDR3 DNA reads as TGTGCCAGCAGCCGAGGCGAGCAGTACTTC. The encoded protein is CASSRGEQYF.

This rearrangement joins TRBV19 to TRBJ2-3; TRBD2 matches 8 bases. This CDR3 has 16 residues. The V segment lost 0 bases and the J segment 4 bases; nucleotides outside the gene matches: 6. Germline V gives CDR1 LNHDA, CDR2 SQIVND (reference sequence). As DNA, the CDR3 is TGTGCCAGTAGTATAGATGCCGGGAGGGCCGCAGATACGCAGTATTTT. Protein product: CASSIDAGRAADTQYF.

This rearrangement joins TRBV4-2 to TRBJ1-1, with D uncertain. The germline V gene has CDR1 LGHNA and CDR2 YNFKEQ. This CDR3 has 15 residues. V gave up 0 bases and J gave up 0 bases, with 8 bases separating them. CDR3 loop: CASSQDRGMNTEAFF. The CDR3 coding sequence is TGTGCCAGCAGCCAAGATAGAGGGATGAACACTGAAGCTTTCTTT.

V is TRBV7-2 and J is TRBJ2-2; D perhaps matches TRBD2 (6 bases). The CDR3 loop spans 20 amino acids. Trimming left V 1 base short and J 0 bases short, with 21 bases between. Germline CDR1 and CDR2: SGHTA and FQGNSA. The DNA of the CDR3 is TGTGCCAGCAGCTTAGTTCGGCCTGTCAAGCGGGTATCGAACACCGGGGAGCTGTTTTTT. Protein sequence: CASSLVRPVKRVSNTGELFF. The full variable domain, rest sourced from reference TRBV7-2 and TRBJ2-2, is GAGVSQSPSNKVTEKGKDVELRCDPISGHTALYWYRQSLGQGLEFLIYFQGNSAPDKSGLPSDRFSAERTGGSVSTLTIQRTQQEDSAVYLCASSLVRPVKRVSNTGELFFGEGSRLTVL.

In this sample, this clonotype turned up a few times. The chain combines TRBV7-9 with TRBJ1-2; 7 nucleotides agree with TRBD1. Germline-derived CDR1 and CDR2 are SEHNR and FQNEAQ (reference sequence). Trimming cost V 5 bases and J 3 bases; bases outside gene matches: 6. The CDR3 loop spans 14 amino acids. CDR3 region: CASSPTDRDYGYTF. The DNA of the CDR3 is TGTGCCAGCAGCCCAACCGACAGGGACTATGGCTACACCTTC.

This clonotype turned up a few times. V and J are TRBV5-1 and TRBJ1-2, with D possibly being TRBD1 (5 bases). The CDR3 loop spans 14 amino acids. V lost 3 bases and J lost 6, with 15 bases in between. Germline CDR1 SGHRS, CDR2 YFSETQ. CDR3 DNA sequence: TGCGCCAGCAGCTCGGCCGGTGGGGCTAATGGCTACACCTTC. Its protein is CASSSAGGANGYTF.

At least ten counts were recorded for this clonotype. The CDR3 spells CASSESADTEAFF. In DNA, the CDR3 is TGTGCCAGCAGTGAATCTGCGGACACTGAAGCTTTCTTT. The V and J genes are TRBV2 and TRBJ1-1; D gene unclear. This CDR3 spans 13 amino acids. Germline values: CDR1 SNHLY, CDR2 FYNNEI. V lost 2 bases, J lost 3 bases, and 7 bases lay in between.

In this sample, this clonotype turned up many times. The chain recombines TRBV29-1 with TRBJ2-1; perhaps TRBD1 as D (6 bases). This CDR3 is 15 amino acids long. V lost 5 bases and J lost 0, with 14 bases in between. Germline assignment: CDR1 SQVTM and CDR2 ANQGSEA. The CDR3 here is CSVCWTDLSYNEQFF. For the CDR3, the DNA is TGCAGCGTTTGCTGGACAGACCTCTCCTACAATGAGCAGTTCTTC.

This clonotype has only a few counts. V is TRBV29-1 and J is TRBJ1-2; D might be TRBD1 (5 bases). V lost 4 bases, J lost 3 bases, and 12 bases lay in between. The CDR3 covers 13 residues. Germline CDR1 and CDR2: SQVTM and ANQGSEA. The CDR3 DNA reads as TGCAGCGTTGGTCAGGGTCCTTACTATGGCTACACCTTC. Its protein is CSVGQGPYYGYTF.

This clonotype was counted between two and nine times. The V gene is TRBV15, the J gene TRBJ2-2, with D perhaps matching TRBD2 (6 bases). V lost 0 bases and J 6 bases, leaving 14 bases between the germline ends. The CDR3 sequence is 16 residues long. Per the germline V gene, CDR1 is LNHNV and CDR2 is YYDKDF (reference sequence). In nucleotides, the CDR3 is TGTGCCACCAGCAGAGAGTCCCGGCTAGCGCCCGGGGAGCTGTTTTTT. This codes for CATSRESRLAPGELFF.

The table lists this clonotype with many counts. The chain recombines TRBV10-3 with TRBJ2-7, with 8 positions matching TRBD1. Germline V CDR1 and CDR2: ENHRY, SYGVKD. Trimming cost V 5 bases and J 7 bases; bases outside gene matches: 10. The CDR3 has 14 amino acids. This chain's CDR3 is CAISTGTGITEQYF. The CDR3 DNA reads TGTGCCATCAGTACCGGGACAGGAATAACGGAGCAGTACTTC.